This T cell receptor (beta chain) was recorded in a study of blood T cell repertoires in COVID-19. This clone has a handful of counts. Using immunoSEQ multiplex PCR, the repertoire was profiled, and TCRdb retains in-frame clones only, with some absent. The sample holds about 300,000 clones; roughly 86% are singletons and the top ten take about 2.7%. The germline V and J ends were trimmed by 3 bases and 1 base, with 7 bases remaining between them. This CDR3 is built from 13 residues. This TCR was recovered from a woman aged 18-35 years who had recovered from COVID-19. Sequenced: PBMCs or T cells enriched from blood (not recorded which). The V call is TRBV12-3 or TRBV12-4, the J call TRBJ2-7, with D tentatively TRBD1 (5 bases). In nucleotides, the CDR3 is TGTGCCAGCAGTTTCTCAGGGTCCTACGAGCAGTACTTC. It specifies CASSFSGSYEQYF.